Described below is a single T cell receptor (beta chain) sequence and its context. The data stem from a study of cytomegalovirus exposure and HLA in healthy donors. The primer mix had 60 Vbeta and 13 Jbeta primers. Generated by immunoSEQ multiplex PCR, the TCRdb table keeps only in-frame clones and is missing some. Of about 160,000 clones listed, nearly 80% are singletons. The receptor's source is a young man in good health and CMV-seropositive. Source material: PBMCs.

The CDR3 coding sequence is TGCGCCAGCAGCTTACGACTAGCGGGGGCCCAACCGGCCTACGAGCAGTACTTC. It is translated as CASSLRLAGAQPAYEQYF. The chain joins TRBV5-1 to TRBJ2-7, with 12 bases aligning to TRBD2. There are 18 residues in the CDR3. J gave up 2 bases and V 2 bases, and 11 bases lay outside the gene matches. Germline V CDR1 and CDR2: SGHRS, YFSETQ. The variable domain in full, completed from reference TRBV5-1 and TRBJ2-7, reads KAGVTQTPRYLIKTRGQQVTLSCSPISGHRSVSWYQQTPGQGLQFLFEYFSETQRNKGNFPGRFSGRQFSNSRSEMNVSTLELGDSALYLCASSLRLAGAQPAYEQYFGPGTRLTVT.